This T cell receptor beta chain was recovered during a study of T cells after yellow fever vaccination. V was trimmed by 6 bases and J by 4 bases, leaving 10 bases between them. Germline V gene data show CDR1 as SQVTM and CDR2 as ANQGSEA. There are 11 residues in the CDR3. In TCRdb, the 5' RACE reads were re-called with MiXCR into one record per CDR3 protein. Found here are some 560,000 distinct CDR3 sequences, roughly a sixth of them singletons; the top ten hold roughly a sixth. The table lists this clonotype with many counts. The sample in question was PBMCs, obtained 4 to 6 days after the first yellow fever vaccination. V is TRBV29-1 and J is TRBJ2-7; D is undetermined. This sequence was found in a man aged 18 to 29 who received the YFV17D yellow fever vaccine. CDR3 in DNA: TGCAGCGTCCGGAGTCGGTACGAGCAGTACTTC. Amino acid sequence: CSVRSRYEQYF.